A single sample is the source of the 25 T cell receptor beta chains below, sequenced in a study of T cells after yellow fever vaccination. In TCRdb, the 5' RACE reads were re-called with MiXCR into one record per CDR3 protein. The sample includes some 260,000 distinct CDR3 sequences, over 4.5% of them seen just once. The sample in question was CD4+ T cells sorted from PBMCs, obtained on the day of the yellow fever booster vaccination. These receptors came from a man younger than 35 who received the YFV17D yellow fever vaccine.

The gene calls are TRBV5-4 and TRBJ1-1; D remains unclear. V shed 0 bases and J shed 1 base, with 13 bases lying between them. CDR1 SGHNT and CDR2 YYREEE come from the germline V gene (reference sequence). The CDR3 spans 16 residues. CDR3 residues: CASSLVAPRSNTEAFF. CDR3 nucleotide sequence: TGTGCCAGCAGCTTGGTGGCCCCACGATCGAACACTGAAGCTTTCTTT.

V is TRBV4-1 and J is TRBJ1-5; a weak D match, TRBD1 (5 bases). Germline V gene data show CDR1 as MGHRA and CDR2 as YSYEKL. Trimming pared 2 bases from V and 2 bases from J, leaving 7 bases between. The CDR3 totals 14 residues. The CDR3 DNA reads TGCGCCAGCAGCCAACCAGGGCGCAATCAGCCCCAGCATTTT. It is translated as CASSQPGRNQPQHF.

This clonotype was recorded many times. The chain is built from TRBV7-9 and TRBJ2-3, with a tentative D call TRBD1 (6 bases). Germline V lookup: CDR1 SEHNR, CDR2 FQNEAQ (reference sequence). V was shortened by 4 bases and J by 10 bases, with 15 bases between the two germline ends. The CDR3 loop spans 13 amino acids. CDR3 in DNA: TGTGCCAGCAGCTCCCGACAGGAGTTTTCGCAGTATTTT. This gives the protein CASSSRQEFSQYF.

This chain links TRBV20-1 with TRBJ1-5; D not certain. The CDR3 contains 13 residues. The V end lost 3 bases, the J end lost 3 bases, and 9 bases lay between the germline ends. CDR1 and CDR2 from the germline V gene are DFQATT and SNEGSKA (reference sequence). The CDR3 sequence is CSASLVTNQPQHF. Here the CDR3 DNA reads TGCAGTGCTAGTCTTGTGACCAATCAGCCCCAGCATTTT.

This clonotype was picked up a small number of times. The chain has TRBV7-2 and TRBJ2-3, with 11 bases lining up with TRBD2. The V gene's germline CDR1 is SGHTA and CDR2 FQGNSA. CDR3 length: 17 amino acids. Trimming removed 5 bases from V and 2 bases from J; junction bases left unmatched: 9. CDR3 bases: TGTGCCAGCAGCCTATTTAGCGGGGGGGCAAACACAGATACGCAGTATTTT. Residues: CASSLFSGGANTDTQYF.

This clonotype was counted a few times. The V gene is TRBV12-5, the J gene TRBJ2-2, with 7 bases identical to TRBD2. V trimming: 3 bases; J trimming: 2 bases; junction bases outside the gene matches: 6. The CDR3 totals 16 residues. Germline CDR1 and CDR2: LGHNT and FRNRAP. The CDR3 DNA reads TGTGCTAGTGGTTTATTGGCGGGGGTAAACACCGGGGAGCTGTTTTTT. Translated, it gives CASGLLAGVNTGELFF. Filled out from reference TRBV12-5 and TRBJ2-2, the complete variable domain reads DARVTQTPRHKVTEMGQEVTMRCQPILGHNTVFWYRQTMMQGLELLAYFRNRAPLDDSGMPKDRFSAEMPDATLATLKIQPSEPRDSAVYFCASGLLAGVNTGELFFGEGSRLTVL.

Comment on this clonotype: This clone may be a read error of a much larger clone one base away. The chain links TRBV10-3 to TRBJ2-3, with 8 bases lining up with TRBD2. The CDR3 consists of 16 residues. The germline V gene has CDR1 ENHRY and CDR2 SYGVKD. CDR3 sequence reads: CAISESTGGPVDTKYF. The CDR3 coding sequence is TGTGCCATCAGTGAGTCCACGGGGGGGCCAGTAGATACGAAGTATTTT.

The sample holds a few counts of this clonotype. CDR3 nucleotides: TGTGCCACAATATCCGGGACAGTGAACACTGAAGCTTTCTTT. Residues: CATISGTVNTEAFF. V is TRBV6-1 and J is TRBJ1-1; TRBD1 matches 7 bases. Losses at the gene ends were 10 bases for V and 0 bases for J; bases not matched to a gene: 8. The germline V gene has CDR1 MNHNS and CDR2 SASEGT. The CDR3 spans 14 residues.

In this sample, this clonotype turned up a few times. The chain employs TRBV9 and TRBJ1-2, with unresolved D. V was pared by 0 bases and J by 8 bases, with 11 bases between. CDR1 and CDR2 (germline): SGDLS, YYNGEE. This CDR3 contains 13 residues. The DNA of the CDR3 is TGTGCCAGCAGCGTAGCTAGCTCCCGAGGCTACACCTTC. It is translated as CASSVASSRGYTF.

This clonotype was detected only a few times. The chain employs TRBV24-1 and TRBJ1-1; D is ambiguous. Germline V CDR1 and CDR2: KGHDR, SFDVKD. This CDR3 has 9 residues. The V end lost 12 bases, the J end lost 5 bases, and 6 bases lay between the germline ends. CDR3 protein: CASSTEAFF. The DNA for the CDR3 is TGTGCCTCAAGTACTGAAGCTTTCTTT.

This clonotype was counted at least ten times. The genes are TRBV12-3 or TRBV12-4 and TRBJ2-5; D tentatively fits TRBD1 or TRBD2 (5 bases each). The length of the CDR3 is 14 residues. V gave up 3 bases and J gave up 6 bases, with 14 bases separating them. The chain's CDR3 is CASSLGPFGKTQYF. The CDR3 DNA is TGTGCCAGCAGTTTGGGGCCGTTCGGGAAGACCCAGTACTTC.

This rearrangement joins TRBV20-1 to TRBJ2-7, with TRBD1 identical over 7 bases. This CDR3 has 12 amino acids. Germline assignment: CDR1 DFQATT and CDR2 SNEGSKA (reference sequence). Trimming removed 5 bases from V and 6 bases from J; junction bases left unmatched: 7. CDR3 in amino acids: CSASDRDPEQYF. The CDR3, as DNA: TGCAGTGCTTCAGACAGGGACCCCGAGCAGTACTTC.

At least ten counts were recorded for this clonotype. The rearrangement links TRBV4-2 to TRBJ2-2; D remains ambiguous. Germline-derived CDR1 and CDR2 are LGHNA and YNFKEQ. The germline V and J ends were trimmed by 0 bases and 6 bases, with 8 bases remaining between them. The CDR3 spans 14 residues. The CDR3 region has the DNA TGTGCCAGCAGCCAAGACAGGATTGCCGGGGAGCTGTTTTTT. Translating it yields CASSQDRIAGELFF.

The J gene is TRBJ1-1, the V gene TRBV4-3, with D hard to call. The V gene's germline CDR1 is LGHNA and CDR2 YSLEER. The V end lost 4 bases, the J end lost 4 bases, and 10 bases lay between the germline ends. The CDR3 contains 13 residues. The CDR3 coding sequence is TGCGCCAGCAGCCTAACATTGGGCACTGAAGCTTTCTTT. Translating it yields CASSLTLGTEAFF.

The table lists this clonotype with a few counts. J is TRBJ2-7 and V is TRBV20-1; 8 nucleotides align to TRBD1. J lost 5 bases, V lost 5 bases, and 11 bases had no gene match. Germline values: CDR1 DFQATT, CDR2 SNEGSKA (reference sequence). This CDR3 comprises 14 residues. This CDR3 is CSAPVGQVINEQYF. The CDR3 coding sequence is TGCAGTGCTCCAGTGGGACAGGTAATAAACGAGCAGTACTTC.

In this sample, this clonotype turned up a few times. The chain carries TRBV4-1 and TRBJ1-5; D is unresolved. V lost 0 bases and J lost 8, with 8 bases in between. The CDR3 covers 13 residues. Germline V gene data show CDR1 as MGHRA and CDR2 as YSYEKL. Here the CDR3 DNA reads TGCGCCAGCAGCCAAGACGTTTTCGAGCCCCAGCATTTT. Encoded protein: CASSQDVFEPQHF.

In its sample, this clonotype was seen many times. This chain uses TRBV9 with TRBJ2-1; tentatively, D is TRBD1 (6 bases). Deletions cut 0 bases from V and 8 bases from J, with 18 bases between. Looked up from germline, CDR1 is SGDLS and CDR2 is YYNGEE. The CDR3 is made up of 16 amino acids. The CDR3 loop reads CASSVGGLRGYHEQFF. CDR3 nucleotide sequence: TGTGCCAGCAGCGTAGGAGGGTTAAGGGGGTACCATGAGCAGTTCTTC. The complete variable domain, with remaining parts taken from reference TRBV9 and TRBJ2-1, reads DSGVTQTPKHLITATGQRVTLRCSPRSGDLSVYWYQQSLDQGLQFLIQYYNGEERAKGNILERFSAQQFPDLHSELNLSSLELGDSALYFCASSVGGLRGYHEQFFGPGTRLTVL.

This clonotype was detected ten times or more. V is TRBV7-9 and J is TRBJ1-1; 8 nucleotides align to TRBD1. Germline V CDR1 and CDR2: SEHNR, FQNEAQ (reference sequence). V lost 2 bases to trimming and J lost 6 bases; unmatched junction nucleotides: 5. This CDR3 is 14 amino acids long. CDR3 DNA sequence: TGTGCCAGCAGCTTATCAGGGGGCGTCCCTGAAGCTTTCTTT. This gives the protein CASSLSGGVPEAFF. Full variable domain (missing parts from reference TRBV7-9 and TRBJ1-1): DTGVSQNPRHKITKRGQNVTFRCDPISEHNRLYWYRQTLGQGPEFLTYFQNEAQLEKSRLLSDRFSAERPKGSFSTLEIQRTEQGDSAMYLCASSLSGGVPEAFFGQGTRLTVV.

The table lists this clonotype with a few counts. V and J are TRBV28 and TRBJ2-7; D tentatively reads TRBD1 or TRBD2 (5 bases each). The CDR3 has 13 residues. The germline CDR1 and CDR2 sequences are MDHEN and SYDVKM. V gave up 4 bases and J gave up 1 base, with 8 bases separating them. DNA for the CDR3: TGTGCCAGCAGTTCGGGACGGTCCTACGAGCAGTACGTC. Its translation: CASSSGRSYEQYV.

As DNA, the CDR3 is TGCAGTGCTTACGACAGGATGTACCAAGAGACCCAGTACTTC. Translated: CSAYDRMYQETQYF. J is TRBJ2-5 and V is TRBV20-1; TRBD1 is a possible D gene (6 bases). The germline CDR1 and CDR2 sequences are DFQATT and SNEGSKA (reference sequence). V dropped 5 bases and J dropped 0 bases, with 13 bases sitting between them. The CDR3 spans 14 residues.

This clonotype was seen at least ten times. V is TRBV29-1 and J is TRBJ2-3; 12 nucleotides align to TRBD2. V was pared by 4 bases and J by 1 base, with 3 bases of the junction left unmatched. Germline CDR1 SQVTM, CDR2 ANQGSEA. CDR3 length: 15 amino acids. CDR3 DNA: TGCAGCGTTGCGTGGACTAGCGGGGGCACAGATACGCAGTATTTT. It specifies CSVAWTSGGTDTQYF.

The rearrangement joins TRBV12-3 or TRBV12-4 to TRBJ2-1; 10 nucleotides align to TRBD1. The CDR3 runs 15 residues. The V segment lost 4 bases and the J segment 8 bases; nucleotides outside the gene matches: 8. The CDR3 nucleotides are TGTGCCAGCAGTTCCCGGGACAGGGGTATGGATGAGCAGTTCTTC. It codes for CASSSRDRGMDEQFF.

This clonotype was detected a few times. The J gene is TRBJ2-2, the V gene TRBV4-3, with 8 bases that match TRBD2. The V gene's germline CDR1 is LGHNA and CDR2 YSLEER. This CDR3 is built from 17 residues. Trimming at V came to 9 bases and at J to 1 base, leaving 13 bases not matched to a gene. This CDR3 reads CASSLQPGLGNTGELFF. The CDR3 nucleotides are TGCGCCAGTTCCCTACAGCCGGGACTAGGGAACACCGGGGAGCTGTTTTTT.

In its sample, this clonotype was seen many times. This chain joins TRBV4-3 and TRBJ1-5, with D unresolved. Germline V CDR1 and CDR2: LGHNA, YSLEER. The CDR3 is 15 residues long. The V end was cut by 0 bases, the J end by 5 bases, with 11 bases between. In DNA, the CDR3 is TGCGCCAGCAGCCAAGATCGGACGTCAGATCAGCCCCAGCATTTT. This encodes CASSQDRTSDQPQHF.

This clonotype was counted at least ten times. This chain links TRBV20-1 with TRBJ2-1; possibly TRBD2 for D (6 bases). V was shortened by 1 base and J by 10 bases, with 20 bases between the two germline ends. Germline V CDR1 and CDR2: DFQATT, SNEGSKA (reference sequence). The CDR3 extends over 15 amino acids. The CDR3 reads CSARARETSTTEQFF. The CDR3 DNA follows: TGCAGTGCTAGAGCCCGGGAGACCTCTACGACCGAGCAGTTCTTC.